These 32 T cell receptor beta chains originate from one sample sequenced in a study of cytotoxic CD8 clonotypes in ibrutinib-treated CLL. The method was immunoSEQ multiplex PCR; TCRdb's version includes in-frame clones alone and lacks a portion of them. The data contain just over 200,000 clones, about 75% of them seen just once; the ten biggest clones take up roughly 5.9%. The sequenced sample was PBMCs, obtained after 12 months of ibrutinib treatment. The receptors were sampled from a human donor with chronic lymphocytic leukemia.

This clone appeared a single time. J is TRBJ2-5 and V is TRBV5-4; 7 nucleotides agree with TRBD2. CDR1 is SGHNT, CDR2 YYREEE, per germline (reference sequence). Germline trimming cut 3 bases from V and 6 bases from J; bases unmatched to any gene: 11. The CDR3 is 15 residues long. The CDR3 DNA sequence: TGTGCCAGCAGCTCGTCCGCCGGGGGGTTGAAGACCCAGTACTTC. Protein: CASSSSAGGLKTQYF.

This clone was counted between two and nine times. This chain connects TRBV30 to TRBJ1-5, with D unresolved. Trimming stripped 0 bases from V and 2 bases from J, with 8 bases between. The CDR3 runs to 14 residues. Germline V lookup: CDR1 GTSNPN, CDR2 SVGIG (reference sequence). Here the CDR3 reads CAWSVWTGNQPQHF. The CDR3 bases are TGTGCCTGGAGTGTATGGACGGGCAATCAGCCCCAGCATTTT.

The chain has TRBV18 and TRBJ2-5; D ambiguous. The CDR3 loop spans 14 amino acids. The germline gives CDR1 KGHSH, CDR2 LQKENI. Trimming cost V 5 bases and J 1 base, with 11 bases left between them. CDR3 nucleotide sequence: TGTGCCAGCTCATATAACCGGTTCCAAGAGACCCAGTACTTC. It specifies CASSYNRFQETQYF.

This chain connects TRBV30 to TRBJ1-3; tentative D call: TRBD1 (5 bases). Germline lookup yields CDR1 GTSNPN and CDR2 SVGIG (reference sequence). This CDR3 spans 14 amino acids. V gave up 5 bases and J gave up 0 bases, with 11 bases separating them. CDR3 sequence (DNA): TGTGCCTGGGGGAGGGGTAACTCTGGAAACACCATATATTTT. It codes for CAWGRGNSGNTIYF.

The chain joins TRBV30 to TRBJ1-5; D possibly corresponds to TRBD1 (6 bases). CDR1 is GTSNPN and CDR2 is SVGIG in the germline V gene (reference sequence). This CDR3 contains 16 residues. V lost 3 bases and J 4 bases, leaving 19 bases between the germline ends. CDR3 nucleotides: TGTGCCTGGAGACGAAAGGGACAATCGGCAAATCAGCCCCAGCATTTT. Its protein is CAWRRKGQSANQPQHF. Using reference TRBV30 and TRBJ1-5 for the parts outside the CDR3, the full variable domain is SQTIHQWPATLVQPVGSPLSLECTVEGTSNPNLYWYRQAAGRGLQLLFYSVGIGQISSEVPQNLSASRPQDRQFILSSKKLLLSDSGFYLCAWRRKGQSANQPQHFGDGTRLSIL.

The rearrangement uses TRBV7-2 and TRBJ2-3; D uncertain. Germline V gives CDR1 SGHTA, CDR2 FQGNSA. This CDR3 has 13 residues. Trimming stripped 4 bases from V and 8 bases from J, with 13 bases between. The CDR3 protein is CASSSLWGGTQYF. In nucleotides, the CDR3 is TGTGCCAGCAGCTCCCTCTGGGGTGGTACGCAGTATTTT.

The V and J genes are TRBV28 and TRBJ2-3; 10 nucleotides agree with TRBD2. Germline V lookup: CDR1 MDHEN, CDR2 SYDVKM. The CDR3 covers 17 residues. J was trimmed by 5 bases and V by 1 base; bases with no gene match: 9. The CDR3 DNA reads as TGTGCCAGCAGTTTATTGGCTTCTAGCGGGAGATTAGATACGCAGTATTTT. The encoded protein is CASSLLASSGRLDTQYF. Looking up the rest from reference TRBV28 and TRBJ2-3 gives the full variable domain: DVKVTQSSRYLVKRTGEKVFLECVQDMDHENMFWYRQDPGLGLRLIYFSYDVKMKEKGDIPEGYSVSREKKERFSLILESASTNQTSMYLCASSLLASSGRLDTQYFGPGTRLTVL.

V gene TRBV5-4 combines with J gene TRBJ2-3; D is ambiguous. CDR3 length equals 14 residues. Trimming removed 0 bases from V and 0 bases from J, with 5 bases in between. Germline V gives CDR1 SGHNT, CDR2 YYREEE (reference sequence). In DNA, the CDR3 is TGTGCCAGCAGCTTGGAAAGAAGCACAGATACGCAGTATTTT. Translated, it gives CASSLERSTDTQYF.

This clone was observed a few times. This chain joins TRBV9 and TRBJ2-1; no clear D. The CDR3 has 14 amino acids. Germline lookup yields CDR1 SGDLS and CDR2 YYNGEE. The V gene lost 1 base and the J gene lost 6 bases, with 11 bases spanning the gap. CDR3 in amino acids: CASSVLVGFNEQFF. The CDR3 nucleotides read TGTGCCAGCAGCGTACTGGTGGGGTTCAATGAGCAGTTCTTC. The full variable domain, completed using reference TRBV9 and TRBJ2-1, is DSGVTQTPKHLITATGQRVTLRCSPRSGDLSVYWYQQSLDQGLQFLIQYYNGEERAKGNILERFSAQQFPDLHSELNLSSLELGDSALYFCASSVLVGFNEQFFGPGTRLTVL.

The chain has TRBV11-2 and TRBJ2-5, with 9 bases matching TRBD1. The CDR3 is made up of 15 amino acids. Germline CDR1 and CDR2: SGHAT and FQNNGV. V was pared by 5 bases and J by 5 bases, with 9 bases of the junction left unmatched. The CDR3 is CASSDHTGGSETQYF. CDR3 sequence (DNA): TGTGCCAGCAGCGACCACACAGGGGGCAGTGAGACCCAGTACTTC. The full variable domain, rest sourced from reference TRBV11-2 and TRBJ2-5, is EAGVAQSPRYKIIEKRQSVAFWCNPISGHATLYWYQQILGQGPKLLIQFQNNGVVDDSQLPKDRFSAERLKGVDSTLKIQPAKLEDSAVYLCASSDHTGGSETQYFGPGTRLLVL.

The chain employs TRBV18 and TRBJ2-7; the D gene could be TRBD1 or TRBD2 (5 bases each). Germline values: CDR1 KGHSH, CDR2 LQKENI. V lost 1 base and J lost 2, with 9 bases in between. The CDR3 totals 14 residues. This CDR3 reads CASSPRDVPYEQYF. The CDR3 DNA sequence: TGTGCCAGCTCACCACGGGACGTTCCCTACGAGCAGTACTTC.

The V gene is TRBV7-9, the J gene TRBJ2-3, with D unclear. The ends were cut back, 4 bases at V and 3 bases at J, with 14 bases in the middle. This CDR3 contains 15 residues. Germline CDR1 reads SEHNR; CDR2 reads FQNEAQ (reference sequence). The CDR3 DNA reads TGTGCCAGCAGCTCCCCTGACGGCGCGACAGATACGCAGTATTTT. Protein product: CASSSPDGATDTQYF.

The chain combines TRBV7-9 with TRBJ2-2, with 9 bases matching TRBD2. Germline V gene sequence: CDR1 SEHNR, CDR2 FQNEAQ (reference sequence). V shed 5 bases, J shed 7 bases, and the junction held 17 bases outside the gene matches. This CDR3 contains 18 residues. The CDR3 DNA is TGTGCCAGCAGCCCTGGGTTGGTTAGCGGGAGATTCGGCGGGGAGCTGTTTTTT. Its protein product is CASSPGLVSGRFGGELFF.

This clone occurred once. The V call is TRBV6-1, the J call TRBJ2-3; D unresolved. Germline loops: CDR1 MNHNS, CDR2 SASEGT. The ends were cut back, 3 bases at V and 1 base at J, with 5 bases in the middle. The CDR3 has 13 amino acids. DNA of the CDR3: TGTGCCAGCAGTGACGGTGGCACAGATACGCAGTATTTT. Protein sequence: CASSDGGTDTQYF.

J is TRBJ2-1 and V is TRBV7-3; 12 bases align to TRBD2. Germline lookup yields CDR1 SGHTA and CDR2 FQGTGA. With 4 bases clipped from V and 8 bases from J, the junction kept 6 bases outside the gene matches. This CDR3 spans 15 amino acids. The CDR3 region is CASSSLAGGEDEQFF. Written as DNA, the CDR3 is TGTGCCAGCAGCTCCCTAGCGGGAGGGGAGGATGAGCAGTTCTTC.

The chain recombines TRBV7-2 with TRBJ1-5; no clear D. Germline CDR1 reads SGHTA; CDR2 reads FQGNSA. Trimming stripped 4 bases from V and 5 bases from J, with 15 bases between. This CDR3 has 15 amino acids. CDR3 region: CASSSGPTRDQPQHF. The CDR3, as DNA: TGTGCCAGCAGCTCCGGGCCGACACGGGATCAGCCCCAGCATTTT.

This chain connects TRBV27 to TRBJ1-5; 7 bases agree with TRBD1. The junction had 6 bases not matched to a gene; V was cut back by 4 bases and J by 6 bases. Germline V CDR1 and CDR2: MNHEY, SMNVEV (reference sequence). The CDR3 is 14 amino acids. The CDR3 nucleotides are TGTGCCAGCAGTTCCAGGGGGGTAACTCAGCCCCAGCATTTT. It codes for CASSSRGVTQPQHF.

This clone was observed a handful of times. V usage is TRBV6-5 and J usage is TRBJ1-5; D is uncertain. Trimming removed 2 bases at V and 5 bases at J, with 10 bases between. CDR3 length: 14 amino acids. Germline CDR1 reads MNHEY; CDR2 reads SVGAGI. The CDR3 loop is CASSYGQPYQPQHF. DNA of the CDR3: TGTGCCAGCAGTTACGGGCAACCGTATCAGCCCCAGCATTTT.

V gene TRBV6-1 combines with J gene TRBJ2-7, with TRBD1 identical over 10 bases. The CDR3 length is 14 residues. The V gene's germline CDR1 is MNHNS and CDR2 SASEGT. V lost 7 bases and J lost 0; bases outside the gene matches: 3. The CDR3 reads CASIRTGGSYEQYF. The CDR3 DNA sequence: TGTGCCAGCATCAGGACAGGGGGCTCCTACGAGCAGTACTTC.

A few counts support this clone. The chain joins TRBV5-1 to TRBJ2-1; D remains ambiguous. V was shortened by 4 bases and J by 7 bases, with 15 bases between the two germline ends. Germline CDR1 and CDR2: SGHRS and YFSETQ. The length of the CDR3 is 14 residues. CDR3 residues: CASSTDHTRNEQFF. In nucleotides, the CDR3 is TGCGCCAGCAGCACGGATCACACCCGGAATGAGCAGTTCTTC.

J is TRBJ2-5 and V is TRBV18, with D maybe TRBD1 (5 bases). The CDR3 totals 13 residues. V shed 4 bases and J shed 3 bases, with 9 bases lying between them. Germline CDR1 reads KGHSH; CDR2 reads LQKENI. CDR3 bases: TGTGCCAGCTCACAACAGGCTGAAGAGACCCAGTACTTC. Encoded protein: CASSQQAEETQYF. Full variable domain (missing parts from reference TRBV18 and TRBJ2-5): NAGVMQNPRHLVRRRGQEARLRCSPMKGHSHVYWYRQLPEEGLKFMVYLQKENIIDESGMPKERFSAEFPKEGPSILRIQQVVRGDSAAYFCASSQQAEETQYFGPGTRLLVL.

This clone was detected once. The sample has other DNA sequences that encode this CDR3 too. As DNA, the CDR3 is TGTGCCAGCAGCTTAGGTCCGGGTGGGAGCTCCTACGAGCAGTACTTC. It encodes CASSLGPGGSSYEQYF. The chain joins TRBV7-2 to TRBJ2-7, with TRBD2 as a possible D gene (5 bases). The length of the CDR3 is 16 residues. V lost 1 base to trimming and J lost 0 bases, with 13 bases between them. The V gene's germline CDR1 is SGHTA and CDR2 FQGNSA. Based on the CDR3 plus reference TRBV7-2 and TRBJ2-7, the full variable domain is GAGVSQSPSNKVTEKGKDVELRCDPISGHTALYWYRQSLGQGLEFLIYFQGNSAPDKSGLPSDRFSAERTGGSVSTLTIQRTQQEDSAVYLCASSLGPGGSSYEQYFGPGTRLTVT.

In nucleotides, the CDR3 is TGTGCCAGCAGTTTCGGGGACTGGAGATACAATGAGCAGTTCTTC. Translation gives CASSFGDWRYNEQFF. The chain links TRBV28 to TRBJ2-1; tentatively, D is TRBD2 (6 bases). Germline V gene sequence: CDR1 MDHEN, CDR2 SYDVKM. The CDR3 spans 15 residues. V was trimmed by 3 bases and J by 4 bases, leaving 13 bases between them.

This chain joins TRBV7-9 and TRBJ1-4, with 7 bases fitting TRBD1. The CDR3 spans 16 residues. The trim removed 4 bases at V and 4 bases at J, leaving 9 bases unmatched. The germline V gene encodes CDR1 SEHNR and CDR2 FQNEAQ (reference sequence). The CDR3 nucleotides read TGTGCCAGCAGCTGGGGAGGGGGCGCTGGTAATGAAAAACTGTTTTTT. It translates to CASSWGGGAGNEKLFF.

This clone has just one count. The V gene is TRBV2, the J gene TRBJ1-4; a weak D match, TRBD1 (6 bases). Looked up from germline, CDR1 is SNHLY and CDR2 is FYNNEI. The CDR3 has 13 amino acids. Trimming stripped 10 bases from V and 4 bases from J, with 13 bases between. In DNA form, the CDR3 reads TGTGCCAACCCGACAGGAGTTAATGAAAAACTGTTTTTT. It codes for CANPTGVNEKLFF.

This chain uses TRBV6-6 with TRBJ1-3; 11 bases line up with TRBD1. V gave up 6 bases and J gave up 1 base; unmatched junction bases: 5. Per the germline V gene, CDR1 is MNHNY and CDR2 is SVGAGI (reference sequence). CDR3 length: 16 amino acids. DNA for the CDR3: TGTGCCAGCAGCTCGGACAGGGGGCTTTCTGGAAACACCATATATTTT. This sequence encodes CASSSDRGLSGNTIYF.

The CDR3 sequence: CASSEGFFLGATYEQYF. The CDR3 nucleotides are TGTGCCAGCAGTGAAGGTTTTTTTCTTGGGGCCACCTACGAGCAGTACTTC. This chain joins TRBV2 and TRBJ2-7; D possibly corresponds to TRBD1 (5 bases). The CDR3 is 17 residues long. Germline loops: CDR1 SNHLY, CDR2 FYNNEI. V lost 1 base and J 2 bases, leaving 18 bases between the germline ends.

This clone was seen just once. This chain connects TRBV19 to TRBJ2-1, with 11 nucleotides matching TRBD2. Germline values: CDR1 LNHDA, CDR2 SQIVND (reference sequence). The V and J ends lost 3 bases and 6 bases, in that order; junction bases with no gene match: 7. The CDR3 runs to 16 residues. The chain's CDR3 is CASSISGGAGINEQFF. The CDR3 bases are TGTGCCAGTAGTATTAGCGGGGGGGCCGGGATCAATGAGCAGTTCTTC.

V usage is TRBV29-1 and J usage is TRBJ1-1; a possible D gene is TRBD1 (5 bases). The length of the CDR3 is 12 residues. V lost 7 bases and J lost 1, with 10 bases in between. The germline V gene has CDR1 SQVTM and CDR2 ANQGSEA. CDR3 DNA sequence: TGCAGCGCCCGACAGACGAACACTGAAGCTTTCTTT. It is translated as CSARQTNTEAFF.

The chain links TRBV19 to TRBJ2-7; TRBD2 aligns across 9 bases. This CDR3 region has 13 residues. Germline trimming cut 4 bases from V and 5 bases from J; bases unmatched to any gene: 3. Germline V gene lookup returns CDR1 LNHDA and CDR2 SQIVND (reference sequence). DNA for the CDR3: TGTGCCAGTAGTAGGATAGCGGGAGACGAGCAGTACTTC. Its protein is CASSRIAGDEQYF. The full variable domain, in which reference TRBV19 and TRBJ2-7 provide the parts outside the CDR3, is DGGITQSPKYLFRKEGQNVTLSCEQNLNHDAMYWYRQDPGQGLRLIYYSQIVNDFQKGDIAEGYSVSREKKESFPLTVTSAQKNPTAFYLCASSRIAGDEQYFGPGTRLTVT.

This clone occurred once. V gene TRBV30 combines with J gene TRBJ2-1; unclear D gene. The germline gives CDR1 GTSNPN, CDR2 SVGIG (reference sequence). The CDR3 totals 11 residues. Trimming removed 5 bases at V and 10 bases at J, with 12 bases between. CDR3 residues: CAWAEFGEQFF. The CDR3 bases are TGTGCCTGGGCGGAGTTTGGGGAGCAGTTCTTC.

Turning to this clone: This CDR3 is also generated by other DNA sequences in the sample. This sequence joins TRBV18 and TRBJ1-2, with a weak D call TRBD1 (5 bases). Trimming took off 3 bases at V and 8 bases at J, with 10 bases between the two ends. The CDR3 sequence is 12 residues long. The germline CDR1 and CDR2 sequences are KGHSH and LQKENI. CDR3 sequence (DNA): TGTGCCAGCTCACCGACGGGGGACGGCTACACCTTC. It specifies CASSPTGDGYTF.